This is a list of T cell receptor beta chains from one sample in a study of cytomegalovirus exposure and HLA in healthy donors. Produced via immunoSEQ multiplex PCR; TCRdb's table is partial and in-frame only. The top ten clones hold 0.3% to 0.35% of a sample with a few hundred thousand clones, about four fifths of them seen once. The sample was PBMCs. The receptors were gathered from a girl aged 2-10 years in good health and CMV-seronegative. CDR3s include the opening cysteine and the closing phenylalanine or tryptophan. Fields, in order: D gene, J gene, clone size, V gene, CDR3 DNA, CDR3 protein. D genes are given only for firm matches. Clone size is stated in some rows and not others, as once, few, many or a class when expanded.

D: TRBD2; J: TRBJ2-7; size: -; V: TRBV5-1; DNA: TGCGCCAGCAGCCGGGCCGGGAGGGGCTTCGGCGAGCAGTACTTC; CDR3: CASSRAGRGFGEQYF
D: -; J: TRBJ1-1; size: -; V: TRBV6-5; DNA: TGTGCCAGCAGTCGGGTGCAGGGTACCTTCGCTGAAGCTTTCTTT; CDR3: CASSRVQGTFAEAFF
D: TRBD2; J: TRBJ2-1; size: -; V: TRBV4-2; DNA: TGTGCCAGCAGCCAAGAGGGAAGCGGGGGCTCCTACAATGAGCAGTTCTTC; CDR3: CASSQEGSGGSYNEQFF
D: -; J: TRBJ2-1; size: -; V: TRBV30; DNA: TGTGCCTGGAGTGTACCGGCTAGCGATAGCTCCTACAATGAGCAGTTCTTC; CDR3: CAWSVPASDSSYNEQFF
D: -; J: TRBJ2-7; size: -; V: TRBV7-2; DNA: TGTGCCAGCAGCTTTCTACAGGGCTCTCCATATTACGAGCAGTACTTC; CDR3: CASSFLQGSPYYEQYF
D: TRBD1; J: TRBJ2-3; size: -; V: TRBV7-4; DNA: TGTGCCAGCAGCGAGCACAGGGGACGCTCACAAAGCACAGATACGCAGTATTTT; CDR3: CASSEHRGRSQSTDTQYF
D: TRBD2; J: TRBJ2-3; size: few; V: TRBV7-9; DNA: TGTTCCAGCAGCTTAGCCCCCCCTGAAGCGGGGTTCACAGATACGCAGTATTTT; CDR3: CSSSLAPPEAGFTDTQYF
D: -; J: TRBJ1-1; size: -; V: TRBV5-1; DNA: TGCGCCAGCAGCTCGGCAGGGGCGTACACTGAAGCTTTCTTT; CDR3: CASSSAGAYTEAFF
D: -; J: TRBJ2-3; size: once; V: TRBV25-1; DNA: TGTGCCAATCTGCGAGACACAGATACGCAGTATTTT; CDR3: CANLRDTDTQYF
D: -; J: TRBJ1-5; size: once; V: TRBV15; DNA: TGTGCCACCAGCCCATATGGGCAGGGGAAGAGCAATCAGCCCCAGCATTTT; CDR3: CATSPYGQGKSNQPQHF
D: -; J: TRBJ2-1; size: few; V: TRBV27; DNA: TGTGCCAGCAGTTTTCGAGATCCATACAATGAGCAGTTCTTC; CDR3: CASSFRDPYNEQFF
D: TRBD2; J: TRBJ2-1; size: -; V: TRBV28; DNA: TGTGCCAGCAGTTTACTAGCGGGAGTGCATGAGCAGTTCTTC; CDR3: CASSLLAGVHEQFF
D: TRBD2; J: TRBJ2-5; size: -; V: TRBV7-9; DNA: TGTTCCAGCAGCCCTTTTGACAGCGGGGGACAAGAGACCCAGTACTTC; CDR3: CSSSPFDSGGQETQYF
D: -; J: TRBJ1-6; size: -; V: TRBV2; DNA: TGTGCCAGCAGTGACGGTAAAAGCGGGTCACCCCTCCACTTT; CDR3: CASSDGKSGSPLHF
D: TRBD1; J: TRBJ2-1; size: -; V: TRBV7-8; DNA: TGTGCCAGCAGCCCCACAGGGGGAACCTACAATGAGCAGTTCTTC; CDR3: CASSPTGGTYNEQFF
D: -; J: TRBJ1-2; size: -; V: TRBV2; DNA: TGTGCCAGCAGTCCCTTTCATGGGGGGGGCTCTGGCTACACCTTC; CDR3: CASSPFHGGGSGYTF
D: -; J: TRBJ2-7; size: -; V: TRBV6-1; DNA: TGTGCCAGCAGTGAACCAATAACCGGGTCGGCCTCCTACGAGCAGTACTTC; CDR3: CASSEPITGSASYEQYF
D: TRBD1; J: TRBJ2-7; size: -; V: TRBV28; DNA: TGTGCCAGCAGGAAGGGACAGGGATCCCACGAGCAGTACTTC; CDR3: CASRKGQGSHEQYF
D: TRBD2; J: TRBJ2-1; size: -; V: TRBV11-2; DNA: TGTGCCAGCAGCCCCCCTAGCGGGAGTCAAGGTGAGCAGTTCTTC; CDR3: CASSPPSGSQGEQFF
D: TRBD2; J: TRBJ2-5; size: -; V: TRBV11-1; DNA: TGTGCCAGCAGCTTACGACCCGGGGGGGAGACCCAGTACTTC; CDR3: CASSLRPGGETQYF
D: -; J: TRBJ1-1; size: few; V: TRBV2; DNA: TGTGCCAGCAGCCCACAGGGACGAGTAGCTGAAGCTTTCTTT; CDR3: CASSPQGRVAEAFF
D: -; J: TRBJ1-1; size: -; V: TRBV18; DNA: TGTGCCAGCTCACCCGCCCGGGGGACTGAAGCTTTCTTT; CDR3: CASSPARGTEAFF
D: TRBD1; J: TRBJ2-7; size: -; V: TRBV6-5; DNA: TGTGCCAGCAGTTACTCAGGGACAGGGGGCTACGAGCAGTACTTC; CDR3: CASSYSGTGGYEQYF
D: TRBD2; J: TRBJ2-1; size: -; V: TRBV2; DNA: TGTGCCAGCAGTGAATCTGAGCGGGGGGGCCGGTTCTTC; CDR3: CASSESERGGRFF
D: -; J: TRBJ1-2; size: -; V: TRBV28; DNA: TGTGCCAGCAGATTTGCAGGGGACTATGGCTACACCTTC; CDR3: CASRFAGDYGYTF
D: -; J: TRBJ1-5; size: -; V: TRBV4-1; DNA: TGCGCCAGCAGCCAAGATCTACTCCTCGGTCAGCCCCAGCATTTT; CDR3: CASSQDLLLGQPQHF
D: TRBD1; J: TRBJ2-7; size: few; V: TRBV6-5; DNA: TGTGCCAGCAGTTACTCAGGGACAGGGATCTACGAGCAGTACTTC; CDR3: CASSYSGTGIYEQYF